The following is a TCR beta chain sequence with its context. Its antigen is still unknown. The record originates from a study of post-analysis software for immune sequencing data. General study findings and limits: People with multiple sclerosis had a significantly lower normalized Chao1 diversity than controls did.

Unique molecular identifiers had been added to the TCR beta cDNA libraries. MiXCR, run by TCRdb on the PCR reads, gives a single entry per CDR3 protein. The data contain hundreds of thousands of distinct CDR3 sequences, about 60% of them seen just once; the ten biggest clones take up about 11%. Sample: blood. The receptor was derived from a girl under 10 years old with multiple sclerosis.

The CDR3, as DNA: TGCAGTGCTACTCAACAGGGCGCTAATGAAAAACTGTTTTTT. Its translation: CSATQQGANEKLFF. The chain couples TRBV20-1 to TRBJ1-4; TRBD1 might be the D (6 bases). Germline values: CDR1 DFQATT, CDR2 SNEGSKA (reference sequence). This CDR3 region has 14 residues. Deletions cut 4 bases from V and 3 bases from J, with 12 bases between.